The present TCR beta chain was sequenced within a study of blood T cell repertoires in COVID-19. The overall study: Acute and convalescent COVID-19 specimens originated in the United States, Italy and Spain. PBMCs, B-cell-depleted T cells, or T cells were the source of the cDNA or gDNA that made up the material.

As originally analysed: Estimated nucleated cell counts came from reference gene primer amplification. Assay: immunoSEQ multiplex PCR; the TCRdb copy retains only in-frame clones and omits some. The V and J calls and the clone size are those of that table, but D and trimming were determined from the DNA. In the table there are some 100,000 clones, just over 90% of which are singletons. The CDR3 loop spans 19 amino acids. Germline V gene data show CDR1 as LNHDA and CDR2 as SQIVND (reference sequence). V lost 1 base to trimming and J lost 4 bases; unmatched junction nucleotides: 13. Sequencing used peripheral blood. The rearrangement joins TRBV19 to TRBJ1-5; TRBD1 agrees at 10 bases. The clonotype was recovered from a man in his 60s with acute or convalescent COVID-19. The CDR3 DNA is TGTGCCAGTAGTATAGGGCCCGCTACGACAGGGGGCGAGAATCAGCCCCAGCATTTT. Translating it yields CASSIGPATTGGENQPQHF.